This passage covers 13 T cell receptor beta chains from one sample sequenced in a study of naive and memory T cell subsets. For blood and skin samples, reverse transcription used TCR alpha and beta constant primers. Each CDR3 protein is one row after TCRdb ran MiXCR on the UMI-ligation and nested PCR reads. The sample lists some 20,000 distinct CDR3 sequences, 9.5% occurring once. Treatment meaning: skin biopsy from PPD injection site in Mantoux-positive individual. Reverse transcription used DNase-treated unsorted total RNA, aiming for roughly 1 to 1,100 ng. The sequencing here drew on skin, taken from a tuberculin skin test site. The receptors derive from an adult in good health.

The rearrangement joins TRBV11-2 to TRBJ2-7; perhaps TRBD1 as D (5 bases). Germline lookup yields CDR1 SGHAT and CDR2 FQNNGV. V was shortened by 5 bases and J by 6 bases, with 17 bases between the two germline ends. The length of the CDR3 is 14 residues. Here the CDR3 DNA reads TGTGCCAGCAGCCAGGGCCCTACGACGGGCGAGCAGTACTTC. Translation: CASSQGPTTGEQYF.

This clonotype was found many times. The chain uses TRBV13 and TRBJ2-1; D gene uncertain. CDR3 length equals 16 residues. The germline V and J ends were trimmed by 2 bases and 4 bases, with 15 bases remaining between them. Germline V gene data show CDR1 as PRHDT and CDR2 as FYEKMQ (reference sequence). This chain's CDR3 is CASSLPTPTHYNEQFF. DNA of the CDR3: TGTGCCAGCAGCTTACCGACCCCGACGCATTACAATGAGCAGTTCTTC.

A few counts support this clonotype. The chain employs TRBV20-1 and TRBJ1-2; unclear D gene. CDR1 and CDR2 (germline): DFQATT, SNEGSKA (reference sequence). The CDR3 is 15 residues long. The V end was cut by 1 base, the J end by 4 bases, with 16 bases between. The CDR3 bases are TGCAGTGCTAGAGGCCCAGGAAAATCGGGCTATGGCTACACCTTC. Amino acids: CSARGPGKSGYGYTF.

In DNA, the CDR3 is TGTGCCAGCTCACCAGGGTGGTATGGCTACACCTTC. Its translation is CASSPGWYGYTF. The chain recombines TRBV18 with TRBJ1-2; D is unresolved. Germline CDR1 and CDR2: KGHSH and LQKENI. There are 12 residues in the CDR3. V was trimmed by 2 bases and J by 5 bases, leaving 6 bases between them.

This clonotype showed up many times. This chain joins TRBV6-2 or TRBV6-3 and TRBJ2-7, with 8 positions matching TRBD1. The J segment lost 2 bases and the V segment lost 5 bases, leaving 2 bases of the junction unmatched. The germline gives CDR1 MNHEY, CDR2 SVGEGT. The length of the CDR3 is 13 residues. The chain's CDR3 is CASSRTGTYEQYF. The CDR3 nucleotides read TGTGCCAGCAGTCGGACAGGGACCTACGAGCAGTACTTC.

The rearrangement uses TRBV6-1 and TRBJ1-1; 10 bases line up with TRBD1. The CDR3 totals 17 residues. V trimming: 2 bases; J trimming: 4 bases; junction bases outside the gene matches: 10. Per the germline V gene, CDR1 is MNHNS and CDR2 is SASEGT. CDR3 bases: TGTGCCAGCAGTGAATACAATATTCGGACAGGGGGCACTGAAGCTTTCTTT. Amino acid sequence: CASSEYNIRTGGTEAFF.

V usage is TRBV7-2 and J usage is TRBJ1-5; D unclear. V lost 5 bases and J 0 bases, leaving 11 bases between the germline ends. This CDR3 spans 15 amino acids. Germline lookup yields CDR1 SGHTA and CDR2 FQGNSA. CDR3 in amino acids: CASSPLGYSNQPQHF. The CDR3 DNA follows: TGTGCCAGCAGCCCGCTGGGCTATAGCAATCAGCCCCAGCATTTT.

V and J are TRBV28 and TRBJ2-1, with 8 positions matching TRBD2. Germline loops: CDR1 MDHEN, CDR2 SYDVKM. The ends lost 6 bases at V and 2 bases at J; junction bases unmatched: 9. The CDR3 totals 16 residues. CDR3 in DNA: TGTGCCAGCAGAGAACCGGGACTAGGGCCCTACAATGAGCAGTTCTTC. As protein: CASREPGLGPYNEQFF.

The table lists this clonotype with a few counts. CDR3 protein: CASSVGGHGDQETQYF. CDR3 DNA sequence: TGTGCCAGCAGCGTAGGGGGACATGGAGATCAGGAGACCCAGTACTTC. The rearrangement links TRBV9 to TRBJ2-5; tentative D call: TRBD1 (6 bases). Germline CDR1 SGDLS, CDR2 YYNGEE. Between the trimmed V and J ends, which lost 0 bases and 5 bases, there was a span of 17 bases. The CDR3 is 16 residues long.

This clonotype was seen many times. The CDR3 DNA reads TGTGCCAGCCGGGGACAGGATACCTACGAGCAGTACTTC. Translated, it gives CASRGQDTYEQYF. This chain connects TRBV12-3 or TRBV12-4 to TRBJ2-7; 8 positions agree with TRBD1. The CDR3 sequence is 13 residues long. Trimming at V came to 8 bases and at J to 2 bases, leaving 5 bases not matched to a gene.

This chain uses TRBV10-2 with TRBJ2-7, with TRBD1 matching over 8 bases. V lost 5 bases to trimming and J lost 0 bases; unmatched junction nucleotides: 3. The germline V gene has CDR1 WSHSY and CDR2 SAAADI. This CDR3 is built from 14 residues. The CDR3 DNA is TGCGCCAGCAGTAACACAGGGGGCTCCTACGAGCAGTACTTC. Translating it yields CASSNTGGSYEQYF.

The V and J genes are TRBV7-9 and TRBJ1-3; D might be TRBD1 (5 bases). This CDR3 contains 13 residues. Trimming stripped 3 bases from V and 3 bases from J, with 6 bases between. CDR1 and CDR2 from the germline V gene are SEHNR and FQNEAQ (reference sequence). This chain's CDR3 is CASSLGDGNTIYF. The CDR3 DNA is TGTGCCAGCAGCTTGGGGGATGGAAACACCATATATTTT.

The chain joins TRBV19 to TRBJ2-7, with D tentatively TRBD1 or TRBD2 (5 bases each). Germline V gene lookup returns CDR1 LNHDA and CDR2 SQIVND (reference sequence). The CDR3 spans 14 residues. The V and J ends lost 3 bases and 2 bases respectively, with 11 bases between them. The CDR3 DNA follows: TGTGCCAGTAGTATCGGAACGGGACCCTACGAGCAGTACTTC. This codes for CASSIGTGPYEQYF.